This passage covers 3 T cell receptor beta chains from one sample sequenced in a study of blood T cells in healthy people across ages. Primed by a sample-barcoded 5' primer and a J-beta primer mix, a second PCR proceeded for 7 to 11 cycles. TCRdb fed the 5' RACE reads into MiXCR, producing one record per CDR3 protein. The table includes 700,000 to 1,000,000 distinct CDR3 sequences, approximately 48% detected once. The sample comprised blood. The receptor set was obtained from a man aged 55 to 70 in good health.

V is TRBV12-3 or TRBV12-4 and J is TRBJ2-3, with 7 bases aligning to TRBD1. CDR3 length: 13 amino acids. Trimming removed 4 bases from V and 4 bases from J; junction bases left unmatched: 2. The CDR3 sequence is CASSWTGPDTQYF. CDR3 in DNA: TGTGCCAGCAGTTGGACAGGTCCAGATACGCAGTATTTT.

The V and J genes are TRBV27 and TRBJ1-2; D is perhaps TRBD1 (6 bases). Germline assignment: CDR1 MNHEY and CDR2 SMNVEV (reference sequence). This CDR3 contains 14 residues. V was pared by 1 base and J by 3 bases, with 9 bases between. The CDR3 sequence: CASSLFPGDYGYTF. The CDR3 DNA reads TGTGCCAGCAGTTTATTTCCAGGGGACTATGGCTACACCTTC.

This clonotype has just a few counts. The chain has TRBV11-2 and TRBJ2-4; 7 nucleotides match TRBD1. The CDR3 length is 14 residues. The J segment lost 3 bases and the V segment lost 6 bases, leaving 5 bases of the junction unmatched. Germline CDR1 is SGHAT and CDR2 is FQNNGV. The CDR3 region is CASSYRGGKNIQYF. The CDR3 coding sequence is TGTGCCAGCAGTTACAGGGGCGGCAAAAACATTCAGTACTTC.